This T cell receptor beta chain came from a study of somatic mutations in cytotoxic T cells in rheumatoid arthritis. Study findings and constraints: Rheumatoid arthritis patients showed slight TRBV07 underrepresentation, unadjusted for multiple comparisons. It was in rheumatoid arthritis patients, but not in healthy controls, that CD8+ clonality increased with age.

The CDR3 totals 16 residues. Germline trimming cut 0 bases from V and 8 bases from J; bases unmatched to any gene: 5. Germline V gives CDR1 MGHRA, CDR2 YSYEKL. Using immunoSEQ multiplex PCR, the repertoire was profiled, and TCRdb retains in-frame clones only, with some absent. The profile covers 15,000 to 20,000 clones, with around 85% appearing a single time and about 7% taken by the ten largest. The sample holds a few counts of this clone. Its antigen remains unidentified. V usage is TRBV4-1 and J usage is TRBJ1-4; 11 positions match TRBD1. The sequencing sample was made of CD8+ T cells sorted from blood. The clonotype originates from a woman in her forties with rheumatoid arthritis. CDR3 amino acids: CASSQDLGTGGEKLFF. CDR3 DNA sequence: TGCGCCAGCAGCCAAGATTTAGGGACAGGGGGGGAAAAACTGTTTTTT.